One TCR beta chain is described in this entry. This entry is derived from a study of OX40 agonist ivuxolimab in advanced cancers. The length of the CDR3 is 12 residues. The germline V gene encodes CDR1 SQVTM and CDR2 ANQGSEA. V was cut by 7 bases and J by 2 bases, with 11 bases left in between. TCRdb keeps only in-frame clones here, not all; method: immunoSEQ multiplex PCR. The sample consists of some 83,000 clones, roughly 90% of them appearing once. The specimen was CD4+ or CD8+ T cells sorted from blood, collected in a trial of the OX40 agonist ivuxolimab. This clonotype was obtained from an adult with an advanced solid tumor such as melanoma, head and neck, liver or kidney cancer. V usage is TRBV29-1 and J usage is TRBJ2-5, with D perhaps TRBD2 (5 bases). Written as DNA, the CDR3 is TGCAGCGGGCGGGCAGAACAAGAGACCCAGTACTTC. It encodes CSGRAEQETQYF. The full variable domain, in which reference TRBV29-1 and TRBJ2-5 provide the parts outside the CDR3, is SAVISQKPSRDICQRGTSLTIQCQVDSQVTMMFWYRQQPGQSLTLIATANQGSEATYESGFVIDKFPISRPNLTFSTLTVSNMSPEDSSIYLCSGRAEQETQYFGPGTRLLVL.